This T cell receptor (beta chain) was retrieved from a study of cytotoxic CD8 clonotypes in ibrutinib-treated CLL. Study background: Ten to eleven relapsed/refractory, some 14 treatment-naive; under 18 IGHV unmutated. Study results and caveats: The study found clonality rose at ibrutinib response, then fell toward baseline at progression.

On this clone itself: The antigen is not known.

Targeted sequencing depth ranged from 1 in 200,000 to 1 in 1 million T cells. Sequenced by immunoSEQ multiplex PCR; TCRdb stores in-frame clones only, minus some. In the table there are some 81,000 clones, roughly 77% of which are singletons. The germline CDR1 and CDR2 sequences are MNHNY and SVGAGI (reference sequence). The CDR3 is 13 amino acids. Trimming cost V 2 bases and J 4 bases, with 8 bases left between them. This sequence joins TRBV6-6 and TRBJ1-2; D call uncertain. This receptor was obtained from a human donor with chronic lymphocytic leukemia. The sequenced sample was PBMCs, obtained after 12 months of ibrutinib treatment. The CDR3 DNA reads TGTGCCAGCAGTTACCCTGCGGGCTATGGCTACACCTTC. This encodes CASSYPAGYGYTF.